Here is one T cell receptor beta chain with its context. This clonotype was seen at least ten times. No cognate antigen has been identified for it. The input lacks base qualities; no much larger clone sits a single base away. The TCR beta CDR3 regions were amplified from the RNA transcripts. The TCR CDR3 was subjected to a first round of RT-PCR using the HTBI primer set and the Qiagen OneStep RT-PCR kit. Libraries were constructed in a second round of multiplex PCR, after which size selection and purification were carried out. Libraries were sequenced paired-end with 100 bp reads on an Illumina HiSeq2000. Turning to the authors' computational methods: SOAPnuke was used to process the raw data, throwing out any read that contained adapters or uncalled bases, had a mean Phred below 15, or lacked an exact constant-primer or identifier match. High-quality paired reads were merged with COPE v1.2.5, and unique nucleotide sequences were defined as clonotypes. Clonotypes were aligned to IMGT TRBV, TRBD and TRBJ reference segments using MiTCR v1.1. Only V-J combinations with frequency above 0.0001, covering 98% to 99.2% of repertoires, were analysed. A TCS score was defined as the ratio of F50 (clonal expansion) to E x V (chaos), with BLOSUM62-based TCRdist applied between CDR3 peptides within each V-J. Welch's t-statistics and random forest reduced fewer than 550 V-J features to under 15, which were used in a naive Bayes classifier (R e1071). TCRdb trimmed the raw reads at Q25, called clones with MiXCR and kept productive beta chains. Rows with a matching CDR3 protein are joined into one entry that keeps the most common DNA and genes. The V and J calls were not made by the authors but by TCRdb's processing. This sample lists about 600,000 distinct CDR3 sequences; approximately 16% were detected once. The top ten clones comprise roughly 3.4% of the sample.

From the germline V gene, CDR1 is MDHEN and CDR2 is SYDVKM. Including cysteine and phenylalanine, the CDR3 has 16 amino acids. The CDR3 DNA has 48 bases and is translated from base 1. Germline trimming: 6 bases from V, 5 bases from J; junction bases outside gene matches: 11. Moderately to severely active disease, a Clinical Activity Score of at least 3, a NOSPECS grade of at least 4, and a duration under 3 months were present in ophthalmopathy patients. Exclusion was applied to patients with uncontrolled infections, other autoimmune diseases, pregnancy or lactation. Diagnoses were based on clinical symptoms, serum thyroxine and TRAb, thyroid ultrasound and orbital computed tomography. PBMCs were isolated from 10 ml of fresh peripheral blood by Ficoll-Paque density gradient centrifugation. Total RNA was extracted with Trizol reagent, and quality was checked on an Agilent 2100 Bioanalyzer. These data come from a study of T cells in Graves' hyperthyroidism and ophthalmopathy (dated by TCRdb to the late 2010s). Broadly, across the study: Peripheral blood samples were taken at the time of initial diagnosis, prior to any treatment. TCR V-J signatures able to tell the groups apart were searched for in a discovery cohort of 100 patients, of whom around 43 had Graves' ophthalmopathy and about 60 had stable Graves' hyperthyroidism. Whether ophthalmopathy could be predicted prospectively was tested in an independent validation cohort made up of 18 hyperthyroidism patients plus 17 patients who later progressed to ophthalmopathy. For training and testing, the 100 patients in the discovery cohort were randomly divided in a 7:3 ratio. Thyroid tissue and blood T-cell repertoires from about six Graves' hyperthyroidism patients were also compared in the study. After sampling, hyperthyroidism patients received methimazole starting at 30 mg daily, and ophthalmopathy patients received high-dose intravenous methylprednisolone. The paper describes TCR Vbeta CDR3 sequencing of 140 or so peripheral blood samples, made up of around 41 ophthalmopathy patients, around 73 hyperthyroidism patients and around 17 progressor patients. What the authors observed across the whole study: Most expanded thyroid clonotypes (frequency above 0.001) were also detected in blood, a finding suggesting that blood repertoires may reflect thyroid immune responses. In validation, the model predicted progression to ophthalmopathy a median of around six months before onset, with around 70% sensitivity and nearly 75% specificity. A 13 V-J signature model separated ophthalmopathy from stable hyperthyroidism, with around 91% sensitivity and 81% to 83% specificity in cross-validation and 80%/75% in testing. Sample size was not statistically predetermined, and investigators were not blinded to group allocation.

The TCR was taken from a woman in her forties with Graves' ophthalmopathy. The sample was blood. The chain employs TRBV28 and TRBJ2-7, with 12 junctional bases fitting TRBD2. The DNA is TGTGCCAGCAGGTCCCCTAGCGGGAGGGCCCTCGACGAGCAGTACTTC. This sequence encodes CASRSPSGRALDEQYF. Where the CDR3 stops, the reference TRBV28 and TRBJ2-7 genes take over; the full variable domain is DVKVTQSSRYLVKRTGEKVFLECVQDMDHENMFWYRQDPGLGLRLIYFSYDVKMKEKGDIPEGYSVSREKKERFSLILESASTNQTSMYLCASRSPSGRALDEQYFGPGTRLTVT.